This TCR beta chain was observed in a study of Ad26.COV2.S vaccination and SARS-CoV-2 variants. Study-level points and caveats: Vaccinees displayed broader spike-specific TCR repertoires than placebo recipients.

Using immunoSEQ multiplex PCR, the repertoire was profiled, and TCRdb retains in-frame clones only, with some absent. The table has about 350,000 clones, around 90% seen once. In regard to this clone: Its antigen is as yet unknown.

Germline V CDR1 and CDR2: MDHEN, SYDVKM. J gave up 3 bases and V 7 bases, and 6 bases lay outside the gene matches. The CDR3 is 14 residues long. Treatment meaning: about 20 received Ad26.COV2.S at low or high dose, single or two shots; 5 received placebo; per-sample allocation not given. Each sample was drawn 63 days after the first injection (of vaccine or placebo). An adult donor aged 18-55 years was enrolled in Boston. The rearrangement joins TRBV28 to TRBJ2-3; 8 positions match TRBD2. This material consisted of peripheral blood, taken in a trial of Ad26.COV2.S vaccine versus placebo. The receptor was derived from a person aged 18-65 years who received the Ad26.COV2.S COVID-19 vaccine or a placebo. The DNA for the CDR3 is TGTGCCAGCACCCCGGGAGGGGTTACAGATACGCAGTATTTT. It encodes CASTPGGVTDTQYF. Full variable domain (missing parts from reference TRBV28 and TRBJ2-3): DVKVTQSSRYLVKRTGEKVFLECVQDMDHENMFWYRQDPGLGLRLIYFSYDVKMKEKGDIPEGYSVSREKKERFSLILESASTNQTSMYLCASTPGGVTDTQYFGPGTRLTVL.